One sample yielded the 20 T cell receptor beta chains listed below, sequenced in a study of identical twins. TCRdb itself ran the 5' RACE reads through MiXCR, one entry per CDR3 protein. The repertoire holds 450,000 or so distinct CDR3 sequences, with 13% to 15% as singletons. In addition, the sample was reused for a study of yellow fever vaccine responses in identical twins.

What was sequenced was CD4+ T cells sorted from blood. The receptors stem from a woman under 30 in good health.

Many counts were recorded for this clonotype. The V call is TRBV3-1, the J call TRBJ2-7; 14 positions agree with TRBD2. This CDR3 has 16 amino acids. The germline CDR1 and CDR2 sequences are LGHDT and YNNKEL (reference sequence). V was pared by 1 base and J by 12 bases, with 11 bases of the junction left unmatched. In DNA, the CDR3 is TGTGCCAGCAGCCAAGGGGCCGGGACTAGCGGGGGCCCTGTGTACTTC. Protein sequence: CASSQGAGTSGGPVYF.

The sample holds many counts of this clonotype. CDR3 nucleotides: TGTGCCAGCAGCCGGACCGGGACAGCATACGAGCAGTACTTC. It translates to CASSRTGTAYEQYF. J is TRBJ2-7 and V is TRBV27; the match to TRBD1 covers 7 bases. The V gene's germline CDR1 is MNHEY and CDR2 SMNVEV (reference sequence). The CDR3 covers 14 residues. Trimming took 6 bases from V and 4 from J; bases not matched to a gene: 9.

This clonotype was counted between two and nine times. The J gene is TRBJ2-7, the V gene TRBV5-1; 8 bases are shared with TRBD1. The CDR3 totals 15 residues. After removal of 4 bases from V and 3 bases from J, the junction contained 9 bases not matched to a gene. Germline V gives CDR1 SGHRS, CDR2 YFSETQ. In DNA, the CDR3 is TGCGCCAGCAGCGCCACCGGGACAGGTTTCTACGAGCAGTACTTC. It codes for CASSATGTGFYEQYF. Full variable domain (rest looked up from reference TRBV5-1 and TRBJ2-7): KAGVTQTPRYLIKTRGQQVTLSCSPISGHRSVSWYQQTPGQGLQFLFEYFSETQRNKGNFPGRFSGRQFSNSRSEMNVSTLELGDSALYLCASSATGTGFYEQYFGPGTRLTVT.

This chain joins TRBV27 and TRBJ2-7, with D possibly being TRBD1 or TRBD2 (5 bases each). This CDR3 has 19 residues. CDR1 and CDR2 (germline): MNHEY, SMNVEV (reference sequence). Trimming stripped 8 bases from V and 1 base from J, with 30 bases between. For the CDR3, the DNA is TGTGCCAGCCTTTCTACTAAACTCGGGACCCCACAGGCATCCTACGAGCAGTACTTC. This translates into CASLSTKLGTPQASYEQYF.

This clonotype was counted a few times. This chain links TRBV14 with TRBJ2-5; 7 bases agree with TRBD2. Per germline, CDR1 SGHDN and CDR2 FVKESK. The trim removed 4 bases at V and 0 bases at J, leaving 5 bases unmatched. The CDR3 is 15 residues long. CDR3 sequence: CASSRGSGYQETQYF. The CDR3 coding sequence is TGTGCCAGCAGCCGGGGTAGCGGGTACCAAGAGACCCAGTACTTC. Full variable domain (remainder filled in from reference TRBV14 and TRBJ2-5): EAGVTQFPSHSVIEKGQTVTLRCDPISGHDNLYWYRRVMGKEIKFLLHFVKESKQDESGMPNNRFLAERTGGTYSTLKVQPAELEDSGVYFCASSRGSGYQETQYFGPGTRLLVL.

This rearrangement joins TRBV3-1 to TRBJ1-1; 11 bases line up with TRBD1. CDR3 length: 15 amino acids. V was clipped by 4 bases and J by 9 bases; unmatched bases: 10. The V gene's germline CDR1 is LGHDT and CDR2 YNNKEL (reference sequence). The CDR3 reads CASSPRDRGAPQAFF. In nucleotides, the CDR3 is TGTGCCAGCAGCCCCCGGGACAGGGGGGCACCCCAAGCTTTCTTT.

This clonotype has a count of ten or more. The CDR3 nucleotides read TGCAGCGTTCTCGGGATCCAAGAGACCCAGTACTTC. Its translation is CSVLGIQETQYF. This chain links TRBV29-1 with TRBJ2-5; D might be TRBD2 (5 bases). The CDR3 has 12 residues. The germline gives CDR1 SQVTM, CDR2 ANQGSEA. Deletions cut 5 bases from V and 1 base from J, with 8 bases between. Variable domain in full (rest from reference TRBV29-1 and TRBJ2-5): SAVISQKPSRDICQRGTSLTIQCQVDSQVTMMFWYRQQPGQSLTLIATANQGSEATYESGFVIDKFPISRPNLTFSTLTVSNMSPEDSSIYLCSVLGIQETQYFGPGTRLLVL.

The sample holds many counts of this clonotype. The rearrangement joins TRBV5-1 to TRBJ2-1; D is perhaps TRBD1 or TRBD2 (5 bases each). V lost 2 bases and J lost 2, with 29 bases in between. The CDR3 runs 21 residues. Germline CDR1 and CDR2: SGHRS and YFSETQ. For the CDR3, the DNA is TGCGCCAGCAGCTTCCCCGGGGCCCTCGGTTCGAACCTACAGGCCTACAATGAGCAGTTCTTC. Translation: CASSFPGALGSNLQAYNEQFF.

This chain joins TRBV11-2 and TRBJ1-2; the D gene is possibly TRBD1 (5 bases). Between the trimmed V and J ends, which lost 0 bases and 8 bases, there was a span of 10 bases. Germline V gene lookup returns CDR1 SGHAT and CDR2 FQNNGV. This CDR3 region has 13 residues. The CDR3 loop reads CASSLDRAGGYTF. CDR3 bases: TGTGCCAGCAGCTTAGACAGGGCGGGCGGCTACACCTTC.

This clonotype was seen more than once but under ten times. The V and J genes are TRBV9 and TRBJ2-6, with D hard to call. The V gene's germline CDR1 is SGDLS and CDR2 YYNGEE. The V end lost 2 bases, the J end lost 1 base, and 4 bases lay between the germline ends. CDR3 length: 14 amino acids. CDR3 amino acids: CASSVASGANVLTF. The CDR3 region has the DNA TGTGCCAGCAGCGTGGCATCTGGGGCCAACGTCCTGACTTTC.

This clonotype has only a few counts. The V gene is TRBV12-3 or TRBV12-4, the J gene TRBJ2-7, with 7 bases lining up with TRBD2. With V trimmed by 5 bases and J by 9 bases, 13 bases remained unmatched. The CDR3 has 14 residues. The CDR3 nucleotides are TGTGCCAGCAGTCCCGCGGGGAGGGCAGGAGGGCAGTACTTC. Amino acids: CASSPAGRAGGQYF.

The chain uses TRBV7-9 and TRBJ2-2; 10 positions match TRBD2. Germline V CDR1 and CDR2: SEHNR, FQNEAQ (reference sequence). The trim removed 5 bases at V and 6 bases at J, leaving 3 bases unmatched. The CDR3 length is 14 residues. CDR3: CASSMLAGAGELFF. CDR3 bases: TGTGCCAGCAGCATGCTAGCGGGGGCCGGGGAGCTGTTTTTT.

A few counts support this clonotype. CDR3 nucleotides: TGTGCCACCAGTGACCCCCGACAGGGACCTACAGATACGCAGTATTTT. It specifies CATSDPRQGPTDTQYF. This rearrangement joins TRBV24-1 to TRBJ2-3; 7 bases agree with TRBD1. The CDR3 consists of 16 residues. The ends lost 4 bases at V and 3 bases at J; junction bases unmatched: 9. The germline CDR1 and CDR2 sequences are KGHDR and SFDVKD.

The gene calls are TRBV5-1 and TRBJ1-1; D uncertain. The germline gives CDR1 SGHRS, CDR2 YFSETQ. This CDR3 has 14 residues. V was cut by 0 bases and J by 4 bases, with 10 bases left in between. CDR3 in DNA: TGCGCCAGCAGCTTGGAGGCGAGAGGCACTGAAGCTTTCTTT. Translating gives CASSLEARGTEAFF.

This clonotype was recorded only once. The genes are TRBV30 and TRBJ2-6; no clear D gene. Germline lookup yields CDR1 GTSNPN and CDR2 SVGIG (reference sequence). The CDR3 is made up of 12 amino acids. This CDR3 is CAREAGANVLTF. The CDR3 bases are TGTGCTCGAGAGGCTGGGGCCAACGTCCTGACTTTC.

This clonotype was seen at least ten times. The chain recombines TRBV12-3 or TRBV12-4 with TRBJ1-4; 7 positions match TRBD1. CDR3 length: 15 amino acids. J lost 3 bases, V lost 2 bases, and 3 bases had no gene match. DNA for the CDR3: TGTGCCAGCAGTTTACCACAGGGGCCTAATGAAAAACTGTTTTTT. As protein: CASSLPQGPNEKLFF.

This clonotype appeared many times. The V call is TRBV21-1, the J call TRBJ2-5; whether TRBD1, the table's D call, matches the DNA was not checked. TRBV21-1 is a pseudogene locus. CDR3 length: 17 residues. Here the CDR3 reads CASSKDREGQEQETQYF. Here the CDR3 DNA reads TGTGCCAGCAGCAAAGACCGCGAGGGACAGGAACAAGAGACCCAGTACTTC.

This clonotype has at least ten counts. The rearrangement joins TRBV20-1 to TRBJ2-7; no definite D call. The V end was cut by 3 bases, the J end by 6 bases, with 12 bases between. Germline V gene lookup returns CDR1 DFQATT and CDR2 SNEGSKA (reference sequence). The CDR3 has 12 residues. CDR3 in DNA: TGCAGTGCTAGTCCCATTATGGGCGAGCAGTACTTC. It yields the protein CSASPIMGEQYF.

The rearrangement joins TRBV7-2 to TRBJ2-7; 7 nucleotides align to TRBD1. CDR1 SGHTA and CDR2 FQGNSA come from the germline V gene. This CDR3 region has 14 residues. The ends lost 7 bases at V and 2 bases at J; junction bases unmatched: 8. The DNA for the CDR3 is TGTGCCAGCACCCAGCCCGGGACAGCCTACGAGCAGTACTTC. Translating it yields CASTQPGTAYEQYF.

The chain is built from TRBV6-2 or TRBV6-3 and TRBJ2-5; 7 bases agree with TRBD2. After removal of 8 bases from V and 4 bases from J, the junction contained 10 bases not matched to a gene. The CDR3 contains 14 residues. Germline V gives CDR1 MNHEY, CDR2 SVGEGT. DNA for the CDR3: TGTGCCAGCGTCCTCCATCCGGGGGGAGAGACCCAGTACTTC. It is translated as CASVLHPGGETQYF.